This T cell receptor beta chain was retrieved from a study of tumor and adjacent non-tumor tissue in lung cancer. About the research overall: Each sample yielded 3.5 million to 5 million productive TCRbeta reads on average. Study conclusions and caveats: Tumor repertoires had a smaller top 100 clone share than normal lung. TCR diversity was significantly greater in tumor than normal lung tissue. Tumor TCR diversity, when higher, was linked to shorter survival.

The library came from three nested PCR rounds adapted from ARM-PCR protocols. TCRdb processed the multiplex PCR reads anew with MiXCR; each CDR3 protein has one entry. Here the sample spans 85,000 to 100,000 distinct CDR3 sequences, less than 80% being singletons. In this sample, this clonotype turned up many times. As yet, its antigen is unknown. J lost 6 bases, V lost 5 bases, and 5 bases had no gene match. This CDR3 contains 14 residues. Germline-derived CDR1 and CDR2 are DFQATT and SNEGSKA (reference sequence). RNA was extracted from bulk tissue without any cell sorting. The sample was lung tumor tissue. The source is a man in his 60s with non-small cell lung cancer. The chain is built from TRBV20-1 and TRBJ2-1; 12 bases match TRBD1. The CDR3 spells CSAGRDRGLNEQFF. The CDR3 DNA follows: TGCAGTGCTGGCCGGGACAGGGGGCTCAATGAGCAGTTCTTC.